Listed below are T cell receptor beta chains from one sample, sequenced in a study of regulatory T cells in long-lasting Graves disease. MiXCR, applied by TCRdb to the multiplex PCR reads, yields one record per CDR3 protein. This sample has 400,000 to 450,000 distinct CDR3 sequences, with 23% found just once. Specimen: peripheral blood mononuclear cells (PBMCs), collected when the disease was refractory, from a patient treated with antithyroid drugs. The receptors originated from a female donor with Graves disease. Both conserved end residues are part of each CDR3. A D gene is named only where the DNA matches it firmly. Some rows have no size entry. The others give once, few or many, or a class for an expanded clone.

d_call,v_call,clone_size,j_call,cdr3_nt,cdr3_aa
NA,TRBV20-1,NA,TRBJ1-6,TGCAGTGCTAGAGAAACTCCTACTGACAATTCACCCCTCCACTTT,CSARETPTDNSPLHF
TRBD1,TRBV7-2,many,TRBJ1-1,TGTGCCAGCAGCAACGGACAGGGTTGGAACACTGAAGCTTTCTTT,CASSNGQGWNTEAFF
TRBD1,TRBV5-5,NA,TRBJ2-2,TGTGCCAGCAGCTGGACAGGGGGGGTCACCGGGGAGCTGTTTTTT,CASSWTGGVTGELFF
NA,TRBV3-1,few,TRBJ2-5,TGTGCCAGCAGCCAATTAGAAGACTTATCTCCCAGGGAGGAGACCCAGTACTTC,CASSQLEDLSPREETQYF
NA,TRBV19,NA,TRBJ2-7,TGTGCCAGTAGTATAGGGAGTTGGAACGAGCAGTACTTC,CASSIGSWNEQYF
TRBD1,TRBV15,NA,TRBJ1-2,TGTGCCACCAGCGAAGGGACAGGGGGCGGCTACGGCTACACCTTC,CATSEGTGGGYGYTF
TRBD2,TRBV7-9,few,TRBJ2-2,TGTGCCAGCAGCTTTTTGACTAGCGGTTACACCGGGGAGCTGTTTTTT,CASSFLTSGYTGELFF
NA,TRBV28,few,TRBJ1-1,TGTGCCAGCAGAGGGGCAGGGAACCCTACTGAAGCTTTCTTT,CASRGAGNPTEAFF
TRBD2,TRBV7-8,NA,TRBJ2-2,TGTGCCAGCAGCTCGGGGGGGGGAGGGAACACCGGGGAGCTGTTTTTT,CASSSGGGGNTGELFF
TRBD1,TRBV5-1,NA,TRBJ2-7,TGCGCCAGCAGCTTGATACCGGGACAGGGCACCTACGAGCAGTACTTC,CASSLIPGQGTYEQYF
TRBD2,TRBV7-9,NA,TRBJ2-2,TGTGCCAGCAGCGTGCGGGAGTTGTCCGGGGAGCTGTTTTTT,CASSVRELSGELFF
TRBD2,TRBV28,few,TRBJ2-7,TGTGCCAGCAGTTTATTTCGGACTAGCGGGGCCGGGGGCTACGAGCAGTACTTC,CASSLFRTSGAGGYEQYF
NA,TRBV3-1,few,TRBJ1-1,TGTGCCAGCAGCCAAGATCCGAGGGGTGGGACTGAAGCTTTCTTT,CASSQDPRGGTEAFF
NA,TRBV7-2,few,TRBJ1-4,TGTGCCAGCAGCTTCTCAGGGACTAATGAAAAACTGTTTTTT,CASSFSGTNEKLFF
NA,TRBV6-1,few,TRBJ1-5,TGTGCCGGGTCGGGGGGATCCAATCAGCCCCAGCATTTT,CAGSGGSNQPQHF
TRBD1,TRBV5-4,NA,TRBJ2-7,TGTGCCAGCAGCTGGGAAACAGGGGCCACATTGTACTTC,CASSWETGATLYF